This T cell receptor beta chain was recorded in a study of CD8+ T cells in alopecia areata. Regarding the study as a whole: Normal skin's resident alphabeta T cells are sequenced alongside lesional scalp T cells.

RNA was isolated and reverse transcribed to cDNA, the sequencing template. Clones were sequenced by immunoSEQ multiplex PCR, and TCRdb holds only the in-frame ones, with some missing. This sample has roughly 120,000 clones, with less than 70% found just once. Both CD4+ and CD8+ T cells were separated by sorting PBMCs. As regards this clone: Its antigen is undetermined.

The CDR3 loop spans 14 amino acids. Trimming removed 2 bases at V and 0 bases at J, with 6 bases between. Germline assignment: CDR1 ENHRY and CDR2 SYGVKD. The TCR originated in a human donor in good health. The sample consisted of CD4+ T cells sorted from blood. This chain uses TRBV10-3 with TRBJ2-3; D gene unclear. The CDR3 nucleotides read TGTGCCATCAGTGAGCCCGGCAGCACAGATACGCAGTATTTT. It translates to CAISEPGSTDTQYF.